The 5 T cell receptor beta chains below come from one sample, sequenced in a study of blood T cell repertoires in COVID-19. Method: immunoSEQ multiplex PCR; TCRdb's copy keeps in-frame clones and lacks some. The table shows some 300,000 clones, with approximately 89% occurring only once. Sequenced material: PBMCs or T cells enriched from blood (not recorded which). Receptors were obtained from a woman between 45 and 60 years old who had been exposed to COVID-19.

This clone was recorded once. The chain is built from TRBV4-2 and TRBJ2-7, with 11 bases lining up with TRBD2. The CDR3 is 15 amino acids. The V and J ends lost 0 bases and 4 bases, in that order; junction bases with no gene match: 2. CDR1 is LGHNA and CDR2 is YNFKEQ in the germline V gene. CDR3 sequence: CASSQDSSGGYEQYF. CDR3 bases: TGTGCCAGCAGCCAAGATTCTAGCGGGGGGTACGAGCAGTACTTC.

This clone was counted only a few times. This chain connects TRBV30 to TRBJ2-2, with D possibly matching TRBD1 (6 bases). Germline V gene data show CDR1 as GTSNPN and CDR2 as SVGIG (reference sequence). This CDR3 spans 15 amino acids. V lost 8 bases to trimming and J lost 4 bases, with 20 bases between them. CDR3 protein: CALQIRDTSTGELFF. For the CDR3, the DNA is TGTGCCCTCCAAATCCGGGACACATCCACCGGGGAGCTGTTTTTT.

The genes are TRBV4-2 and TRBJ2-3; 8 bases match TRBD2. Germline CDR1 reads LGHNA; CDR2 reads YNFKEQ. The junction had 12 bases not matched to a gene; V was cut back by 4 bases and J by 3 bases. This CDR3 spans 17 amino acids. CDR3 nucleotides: TGTGCCAGCAGCCCCCCGACGGGCGGGGGGACGACAGATACGCAGTATTTT. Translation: CASSPPTGGGTTDTQYF.

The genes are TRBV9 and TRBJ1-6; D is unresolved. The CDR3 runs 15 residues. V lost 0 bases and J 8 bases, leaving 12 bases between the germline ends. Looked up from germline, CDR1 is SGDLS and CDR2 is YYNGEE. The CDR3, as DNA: TGTGCCAGCAGCGTAGTCACGGGGTCCGATTCACCCCTCCACTTT. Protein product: CASSVVTGSDSPLHF.

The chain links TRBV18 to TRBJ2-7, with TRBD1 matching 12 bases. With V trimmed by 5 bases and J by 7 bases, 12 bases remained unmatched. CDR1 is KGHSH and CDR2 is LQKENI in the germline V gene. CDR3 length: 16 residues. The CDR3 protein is CASSGAPGQGASEQYF. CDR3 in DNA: TGTGCCAGCTCAGGAGCTCCGGGACAGGGGGCAAGTGAGCAGTACTTC.